This TCR beta chain is from a study of shared clonotypes between healthy human individuals. Overall study results and limits: The study sampled only blood, and tissue repertoires likely differ. Rarefaction revealed incomplete sorted-subset sequencing despite large depth.

CDR1 is ENHRY and CDR2 is SYGVKD in the germline V gene. The CDR3 length is 13 residues. V was clipped by 10 bases and J by 2 bases; unmatched bases: 5. CD8 cells regarded as naive lacked CD45RO, were positively chosen for CCR7, and omitted terminally differentiated effector memory CD45RA+ cells. Note on this clone: The target antigen is unknown.

Profiled with immunoSEQ multiplex PCR; TCRdb holds only in-frame clones, not every one. The sample records around 1.9 million clones, roughly 91% being singletons. This rearrangement joins TRBV10-3 to TRBJ2-5, with 9 bases matching TRBD1. The origin of this receptor is a young man in good health. Some clones in this sample may be carry-over from other donors' samples. Sequences were obtained from naive CD8+ T cells from PBMCs. CDR3 in DNA: TGTGCCACGGGGACAGGGCTACAAGAGACCCAGTACTTC. Translating it yields CATGTGLQETQYF.